A single sample gave rise to the 8 T cell receptor beta chains below, sequenced in a study of cytomegalovirus exposure and HLA in healthy donors. Using immunoSEQ multiplex PCR, the repertoire was profiled, and TCRdb retains in-frame clones only, with some absent. In the table there are about 160,000 clones, 86% of which are singletons. What was sequenced was PBMCs. The receptors come from a woman aged 18-29 years in good health and CMV-seronegative.

V and J are TRBV10-2 and TRBJ2-2, with D possibly being TRBD2 (5 bases). This CDR3 has 16 residues. The V end lost 7 bases, the J end lost 2 bases, and 17 bases lay between the germline ends. Germline lookup yields CDR1 WSHSY and CDR2 SAAADI. CDR3 residues: CASIRGSLHNTGELFF. The CDR3 nucleotides are TGCGCCAGCATTAGAGGGTCATTACACAACACCGGGGAGCTGTTTTTT.

The J gene is TRBJ1-6, the V gene TRBV5-6, with 9 positions matching TRBD1. Germline loops: CDR1 SGHDT, CDR2 YYEEEE. The CDR3 spans 17 residues. The V segment lost 0 bases and the J segment 7 bases; nucleotides outside the gene matches: 8. The CDR3 protein is CASSLGYWDRENSPLHF. CDR3 bases: TGTGCCAGCAGCTTGGGCTATTGGGACAGGGAAAATTCACCCCTCCACTTT.

This sequence joins TRBV9 and TRBJ2-3, with TRBD2 as a possible D gene (6 bases). Germline loops: CDR1 SGDLS, CDR2 YYNGEE. V lost 3 bases and J 5 bases, leaving 13 bases between the germline ends. The CDR3 contains 14 residues. The CDR3 is CASSARRLEDTQYF. CDR3 DNA: TGTGCCAGCAGCGCACGAAGACTAGAAGATACGCAGTATTTT.

The chain's CDR3 is CASSLGASGGEQFF. The CDR3 DNA sequence: TGTGCCAGCAGCTTAGGGGCTAGCGGGGGTGAGCAGTTCTTC. The chain uses TRBV7-8 and TRBJ2-1, with TRBD2 matching 10 bases. The germline gives CDR1 SGHVS, CDR2 FQNEAQ. The V segment lost 1 base and the J segment 9 bases; nucleotides outside the gene matches: 3. The CDR3 length is 14 residues.

The gene calls are TRBV18 and TRBJ2-3, with a weak D call TRBD1 (5 bases). The V gene lost 3 bases and the J gene lost 6 bases, with 13 bases spanning the gap. The CDR3 has 14 amino acids. The germline V gene has CDR1 KGHSH and CDR2 LQKENI. The DNA of the CDR3 is TGTGCCAGCTCACCTACCACCGCAGGGGATACGCAGTATTTT. Translated: CASSPTTAGDTQYF.

V usage is TRBV4-3 and J usage is TRBJ2-1; TRBD2 matches at 8 bases. This CDR3 contains 17 residues. Trimming took 0 bases from V and 3 from J; bases not matched to a gene: 7. Germline CDR1 is LGHNA and CDR2 is YSLEER. DNA for the CDR3: TGCGCCAGCAGCCAAGATTATGGGACTAGTCTCTACAATGAGCAGTTCTTC. The encoded protein is CASSQDYGTSLYNEQFF.

The chain has TRBV5-6 and TRBJ1-1; D may be TRBD1 (5 bases). Trimming removed 3 bases from V and 0 bases from J, with 24 bases in between. Per the germline V gene, CDR1 is SGHDT and CDR2 is YYEEEE. This CDR3 region has 19 residues. CDR3 bases: TGTGCCAGCAGCTCTACCAACAGGTTTGGAAAACTAATGAACACTGAAGCTTTCTTT. It yields the protein CASSSTNRFGKLMNTEAFF. Full variable domain (missing parts from reference TRBV5-6 and TRBJ1-1): DAGVTQSPTHLIKTRGQQVTLRCSPKSGHDTVSWYQQALGQGPQFIFQYYEEEERQRGNFPDRFSGHQFPNYSSELNVNALLLGDSALYLCASSSTNRFGKLMNTEAFFGQGTRLTVV.

The chain combines TRBV6-5 with TRBJ2-1, with 9 nucleotides matching TRBD2. The CDR3 totals 14 residues. CDR1 MNHEY and CDR2 SVGAGI come from the germline V gene. The J segment lost 7 bases and the V segment lost 6 bases, leaving 7 bases of the junction unmatched. Here the CDR3 DNA reads TGTGCCAGCAGATCTCAGCGGGGGGAGAATGAGCAGTTCTTC. Translation gives CASRSQRGENEQFF.